Listed below are T cell receptor beta chains from one sample, sequenced in a study of resident and recirculating memory T cells in vitiligo. This table comes from immunoSEQ multiplex PCR, and its TCRdb copy is limited to in-frame clones, with some not included. This table has 70,000 or so clones, approximately 93% appearing once. Sequencing was performed on blood. Receptors originate from a male donor with vitiligo. CDR3s include the opening cysteine and the closing phenylalanine or tryptophan. The order of the fields is CDR3 DNA, CDR3 protein, V gene, J gene, CDR3 length, clone size, D gene. A D gene is named only where the DNA matches it firmly. Rows give clone size only sometimes, using once, few, many, or a class for an expanded clone.

DNA: TGTGCCCGCTACAGGGAGGGGGGCTCTGGGGCCAACGTCCTGACTTTC; CDR3: CARYREGGSGANVLTF; V: TRBV9; J: TRBJ2-6; length: 16; size: .; D: .
DNA: TGCGCCAGCAGCCAGAGAGGGATAAATTCACCCCTCCACTTT; CDR3: CASSQRGINSPLHF; V: TRBV4-3; J: TRBJ1-6; length: 14; size: .; D: .
DNA: TGTGCCAGCAGCTTGCAGGGTTCCCCTGAAGCTTTCTTT; CDR3: CASSLQGSPEAFF; V: TRBV5-6; J: TRBJ1-1; length: 13; size: .; D: .
DNA: TGTGCCAGCAGCTTAGTGTCAGGGGGCTCAGCTGAAGCTTTCTTT; CDR3: CASSLVSGGSAEAFF; V: TRBV7-2; J: TRBJ1-1; length: 15; size: .; D: TRBD1
DNA: TGTGCCAGCAGCTTAGCGCCCAGACAGAATAGCAATCAGCCCCAGCATTTT; CDR3: CASSLAPRQNSNQPQHF; V: TRBV7-8; J: TRBJ1-5; length: 17; size: .; D: .
DNA: TGTGCCAGTACCCCTGGGACAGGCGAATCCTATGGCTACACCTTC; CDR3: CASTPGTGESYGYTF; V: TRBV19; J: TRBJ1-2; length: 15; size: .; D: TRBD1
DNA: TGTGCCACCAAGGGAGCGAGGGTGGGGGCTACCTACAATGAGCAGTTCTTC; CDR3: CATKGARVGATYNEQFF; V: TRBV7-2; J: TRBJ2-1; length: 17; size: .; D: .
DNA: TGTGCCAGCAGCTTAGACGTCCGCTCTGGAAACACCATATATTTT; CDR3: CASSLDVRSGNTIYF; V: TRBV11-2; J: TRBJ1-3; length: 15; size: .; D: .
DNA: TGCGCCAGCAGCCAAAGAATCCCAGGGGGGACGAACACCGGGGAGCTGTTTTTT; CDR3: CASSQRIPGGTNTGELFF; V: TRBV4-1; J: TRBJ2-2; length: 18; size: .; D: .
DNA: TGTGCCAGCAGCTTAGGACTCTACAGCGGCCGTCCGGCCAAAAACATTCAGTACTTC; CDR3: CASSLGLYSGRPAKNIQYF; V: TRBV7-9; J: TRBJ2-4; length: 19; size: .; D: .
DNA: TGTGCCAGCAGGGACTGGCGGATATACAATGAGCAGTTCTTC; CDR3: CASRDWRIYNEQFF; V: TRBV11-2; J: TRBJ2-1; length: 14; size: .; D: .
DNA: TGTGCCAGCAGCTTAGGGGGACAGGGAGGTGAGACCCAGTACTTC; CDR3: CASSLGGQGGETQYF; V: TRBV11-2; J: TRBJ2-5; length: 15; size: .; D: TRBD1
DNA: TGTGCCAGCAGCTTGGTGCGACAGGGGAAGGCCTACGAGCAGTACTTC; CDR3: CASSLVRQGKAYEQYF; V: TRBV5-6; J: TRBJ2-7; length: 16; size: .; D: TRBD1
DNA: TGTGCTAGCAGCCCGACAGGGAACACCGGGGAGCTGTTTTTT; CDR3: CASSPTGNTGELFF; V: TRBV7-7; J: TRBJ2-2; length: 14; size: .; D: .
DNA: TGTGCCAGCAGCCACGTCGGGGGGGCCACCGGGGAGCTGTTTTTT; CDR3: CASSHVGGATGELFF; V: TRBV5-4; J: TRBJ2-2; length: 15; size: .; D: TRBD2
DNA: TGTGCGAGCAGCCTGCAGGGGGGATCCTATAATTCACCCCTCCACTTT; CDR3: CASSLQGGSYNSPLHF; V: TRBV5-5; J: TRBJ1-6; length: 16; size: .; D: TRBD1
DNA: TGTGCCAGCGGCCTGACAGGGGCTAACTATGGCTACACCTTC; CDR3: CASGLTGANYGYTF; V: TRBV6-1; J: TRBJ1-2; length: 14; size: .; D: TRBD1
DNA: TGTGCCTGGAGTGTGGGGCCTATGAACACTGAAGCTTTCTTT; CDR3: CAWSVGPMNTEAFF; V: TRBV30; J: TRBJ1-1; length: 14; size: few; D: .
DNA: TGTGCCAGCAGTTTATCTCTTGGACTAGCGGGGCACGAGCAGTACTTC; CDR3: CASSLSLGLAGHEQYF; V: TRBV28; J: TRBJ2-7; length: 16; size: .; D: TRBD2
DNA: TGCGCCCTCTCTCCAGTCAGGGGTTCTTACGAGCAGTACTTC; CDR3: CALSPVRGSYEQYF; V: TRBV10-1; J: TRBJ2-7; length: 14; size: .; D: .
DNA: TGTGCCAGCAGCCAAGTCGGGGGACCAAGGGGCTATGGCTACACCTTC; CDR3: CASSQVGGPRGYGYTF; V: TRBV14; J: TRBJ1-2; length: 16; size: .; D: .
DNA: TGTGCCAGTGGCGGGGGGATTAACACTGAAGCTTTCTTT; CDR3: CASGGGINTEAFF; V: TRBV19; J: TRBJ1-1; length: 13; size: .; D: .
DNA: TGCGCCAGCAGCTTAGGAGGGAGAAGCACAGATACGCAGTATTTT; CDR3: CASSLGGRSTDTQYF; V: TRBV5-1; J: TRBJ2-3; length: 15; size: .; D: .